This T cell receptor (beta chain) originates from a study of T cell responses to AZD1222 COVID-19 vaccine. For the study at large: The analysis combined second doses at about 4 or about 12 weeks. Notes on the study in general: It was only after the peak T cell response that any repertoires were sampled.

Data came from immunoSEQ multiplex PCR; TCRdb stores just in-frame clones and leaves some out. In the table there are roughly 150,000 clones, around 91% of which are singletons. V trimming: 3 bases; J trimming: 2 bases; junction bases outside the gene matches: 5. The CDR3 is 15 residues long. CDR1 is MDHEN, CDR2 SYDVKM, per germline. With regard to this clone: Its antigen is unknown.

This TCR was recovered from an adult in good health. This specimen was peripheral blood, taken on day 0 of AZD1222 vaccination. The V and J genes are TRBV28 and TRBJ2-7; 9 bases are shared with TRBD1. CDR3 coding DNA: TGTGCCAGCAGTTTGCCGGGACAGGGTACCTACGAGCAGTACTTC. This encodes CASSLPGQGTYEQYF.